This T cell receptor (beta chain) derives from a study of blood T cell repertoires in COVID-19. On the study more broadly: T cells, B-cell-depleted T cells, or PBMCs provided the cDNA or gDNA that served as material.

Measured with immunoSEQ multiplex PCR; TCRdb has only the in-frame clones, and not every one. The table includes under 150,000 clones, around 84% detected once. The CDR3 runs 15 residues. V lost 2 bases to trimming and J lost 3 bases, with 15 bases between them. Germline V CDR1 and CDR2: SGHDT, YYEEEE. This receptor was obtained from a man aged 40-49 years with acute COVID-19. Sequencing was carried out using PBMCs or T cells enriched from blood (not recorded which). This chain uses TRBV5-6 with TRBJ2-7; D gene ambiguous. The CDR3 here is CASSFLARNNYEQYF. In DNA, the CDR3 is TGTGCCAGCAGCTTTTTAGCTAGGAATAACTACGAGCAGTACTTC.